This T cell receptor beta chain was sequenced for a study of cytomegalovirus exposure and HLA in healthy donors. This clone was picked up a small number of times. Its antigen remains unknown. General study points: The study listed approximately 160 cytomegalovirus-associated TCR beta chains. As was reported, the classifier diagnosed cytomegalovirus status with high specificity and sensitivity. It was confirmed in vitro that a few of the CMV-associated chains were specific for CMV antigens.

The CDR3 consists of 14 residues. Germline CDR1 and CDR2: SGHAT and FQNNGV. V lost 4 bases to trimming and J lost 10 bases, with 17 bases between them. Primers for the PCR totalled 60 Vbeta and 13 Jbeta. Libraries were prepared by immunoSEQ multiplex PCR; TCRdb keeps only in-frame clonotypes and omits some of them. The table includes 150,000 to 200,000 clones, 82% detected once. The material sequenced was PBMCs. This chain uses TRBV11-2 with TRBJ2-1; a weak D match, TRBD2 (6 bases). The TCR sequence derives from a girl between 5 and 17 years old in good health and CMV-seropositive. This CDR3 is CASSSGGIAREQFF. The CDR3 nucleotides read TGTGCCAGCAGCTCCGGGGGTATCGCCCGGGAGCAGTTCTTC.